This T cell receptor (beta chain) was documented in a study of T cells in Graves' hyperthyroidism and ophthalmopathy. Findings and caveats of the study: Blood also showed most of the thyroid clonotypes that were expanded above 0.001.

The TCR beta CDR3 regions underwent amplification using RNA transcripts as the source. First-round RT-PCR targeting the TCR CDR3 was performed with the HTBI primer set. TCRdb re-derived calls from the multiplex PCR reads in MiXCR, one entry per CDR3 protein. The sample carries about 620,000 distinct CDR3 sequences, around 15% recorded once. This clonotype was observed many times. The antigen remains undetermined. In germline, CDR1 is SGHNT, CDR2 YENEEA. Trimming removed 0 bases from V and 5 bases from J; junction bases left unmatched: 9. This CDR3 comprises 18 residues. Exclusion followed for patients with uncontrolled infection, other autoimmune disease, pregnancy or lactation.

The V and J genes are TRBV11-3 and TRBJ2-5, with TRBD2 matching over 13 bases. Source material: blood. This receptor was taken from a woman between 25 and 40 years old with Graves' hyperthyroidism. This CDR3 is CASSLDGGLAGVAETQYF. The CDR3 DNA reads as TGTGCCAGCAGCTTAGATGGAGGACTAGCGGGAGTCGCCGAGACCCAGTACTTC.